This T cell receptor (beta chain) was recovered during a study of shared clonotypes between healthy human individuals. Whole-study findings and limits: Among donors, the sharing of clonotypes was expected to be influenced by sequencing depth.

The germline V gene has CDR1 LNHNV and CDR2 YYDKDF (reference sequence). The CDR3 loop spans 15 amino acids. Trimming stripped 0 bases from V and 2 bases from J, with 7 bases between. Terminally differentiated effector memory CD45RA+ cells were excluded from the naive CD8 cells, which were CD45RO-negative and positively selected for CCR7. There were no recent acute infections or vaccinations among the donors, who were healthy HIV-negative adults. The sorted-subset replicate PCRs were given around 190 ng DNA, which is around 29,000 T cell genomes. The protocol was immunoSEQ multiplex PCR, while the TCRdb copy is restricted to in-frame clones and leaves out a portion. The sample has around 1.9 million clones, more than 85% seen once. As concerns this clone: The antigen is undetermined.

What was sequenced was naive CD8+ T cells from PBMCs. The chain carries TRBV15 and TRBJ2-2, with unresolved D. This sequence was found in a man aged 18 to 29 in good health. Some clones in this sample may be carry-over from other donors' samples. Here the CDR3 DNA reads TGTGCCACCAGCAGAGAGCGAGTAAACACCGGGGAGCTGTTTTTT. Its protein is CATSRERVNTGELFF.